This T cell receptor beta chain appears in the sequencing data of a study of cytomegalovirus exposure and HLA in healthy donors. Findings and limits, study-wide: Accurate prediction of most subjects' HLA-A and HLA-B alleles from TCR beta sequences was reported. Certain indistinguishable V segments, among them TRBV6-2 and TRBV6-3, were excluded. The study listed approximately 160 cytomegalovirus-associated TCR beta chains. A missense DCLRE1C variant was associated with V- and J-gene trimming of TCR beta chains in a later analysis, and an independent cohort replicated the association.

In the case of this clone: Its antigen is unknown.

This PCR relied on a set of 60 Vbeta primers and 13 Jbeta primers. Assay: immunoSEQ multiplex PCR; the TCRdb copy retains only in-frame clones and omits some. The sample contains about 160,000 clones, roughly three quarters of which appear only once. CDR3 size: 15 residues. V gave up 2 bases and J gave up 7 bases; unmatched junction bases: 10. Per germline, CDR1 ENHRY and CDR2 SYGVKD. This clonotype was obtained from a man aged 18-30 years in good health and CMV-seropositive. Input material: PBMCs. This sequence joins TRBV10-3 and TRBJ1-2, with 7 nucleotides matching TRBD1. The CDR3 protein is CAISEEGLRGSGYTF. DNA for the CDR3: TGTGCCATCAGTGAGGAGGGTCTCAGGGGGTCTGGCTACACCTTC.